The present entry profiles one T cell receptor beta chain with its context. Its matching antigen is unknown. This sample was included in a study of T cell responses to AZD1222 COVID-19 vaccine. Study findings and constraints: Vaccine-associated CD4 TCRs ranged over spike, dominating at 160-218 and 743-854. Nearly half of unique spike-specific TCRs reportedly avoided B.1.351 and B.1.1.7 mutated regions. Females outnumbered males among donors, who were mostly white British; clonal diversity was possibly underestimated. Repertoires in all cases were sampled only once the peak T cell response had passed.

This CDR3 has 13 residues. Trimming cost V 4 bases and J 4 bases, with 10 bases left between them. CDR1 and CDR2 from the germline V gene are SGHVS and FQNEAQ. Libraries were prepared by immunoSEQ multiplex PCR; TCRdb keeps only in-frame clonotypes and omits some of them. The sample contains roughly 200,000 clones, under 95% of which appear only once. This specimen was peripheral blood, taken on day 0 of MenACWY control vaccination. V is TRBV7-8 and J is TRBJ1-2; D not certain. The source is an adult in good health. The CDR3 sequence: CASSWEGTYGYTF. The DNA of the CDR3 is TGTGCCAGCAGCTGGGAAGGTACCTATGGCTACACCTTC.